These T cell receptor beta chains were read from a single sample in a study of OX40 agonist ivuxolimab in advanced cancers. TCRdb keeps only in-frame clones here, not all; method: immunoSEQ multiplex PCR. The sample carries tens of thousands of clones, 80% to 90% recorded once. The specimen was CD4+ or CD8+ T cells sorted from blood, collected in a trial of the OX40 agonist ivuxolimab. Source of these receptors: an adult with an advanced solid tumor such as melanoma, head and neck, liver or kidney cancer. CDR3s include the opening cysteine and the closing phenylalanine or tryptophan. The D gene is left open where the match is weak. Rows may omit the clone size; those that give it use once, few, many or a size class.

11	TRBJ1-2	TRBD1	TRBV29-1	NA	CSVGQGYGYTF	TGCAGCGTCGGACAGGGGTATGGCTACACCTTC
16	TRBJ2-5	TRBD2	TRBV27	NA	CASSIWAGGSMETQYF	TGTGCCAGCAGTATCTGGGCGGGGGGTAGTATGGAGACCCAGTACTTC
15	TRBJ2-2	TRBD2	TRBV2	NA	CASKGSGGGTGELFF	TGTGCCAGCAAGGGTAGCGGGGGTGGCACCGGGGAGCTGTTTTTT
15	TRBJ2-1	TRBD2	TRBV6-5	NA	CASSVGLAGHNEQFF	TGTGCCAGCAGTGTCGGACTAGCGGGACACAATGAGCAGTTCTTC
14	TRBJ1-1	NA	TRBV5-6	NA	CASRFTGLNTEAFF	TGTGCCAGCAGATTCACAGGGCTGAACACTGAAGCTTTCTTT
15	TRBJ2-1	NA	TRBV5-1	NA	CASSFGQGSYNEQFF	TGCGCCAGCAGCTTTGGCCAGGGTTCCTACAATGAGCAGTTCTTC
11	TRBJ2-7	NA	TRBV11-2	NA	CASSPAYEQYF	TGTGCCAGCAGCCCAGCCTACGAGCAGTACTTC
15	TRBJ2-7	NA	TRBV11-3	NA	CASSPHRDNSYEQYF	TGTGCCAGCAGCCCCCACCGGGACAACTCCTACGAGCAGTACTTC
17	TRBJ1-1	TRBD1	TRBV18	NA	CASSPPGGGGGNTEAFF	TGTGCCAGCTCACCACCCGGAGGGGGCGGCGGGAACACTGAAGCTTTCTTT
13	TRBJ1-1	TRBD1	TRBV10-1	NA	CASRNRGNTEAFF	TGCGCCAGCAGGAACAGGGGGAACACTGAAGCTTTCTTT
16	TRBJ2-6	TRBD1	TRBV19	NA	CASTRQGSAGANVLTF	TGTGCCAGTACTCGACAGGGGTCGGCCGGGGCCAACGTCCTGACTTTC
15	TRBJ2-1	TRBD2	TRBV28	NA	CASRLAGGSVNEQFF	TGTGCCAGCAGACTAGCGGGGGGGAGTGTCAATGAGCAGTTCTTC
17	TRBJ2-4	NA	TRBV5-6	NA	CASRPSRVIQAKNIQYF	TGTGCCAGCCGTCCGTCGAGGGTCATCCAAGCCAAAAACATTCAGTACTTC
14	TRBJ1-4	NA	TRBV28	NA	CASGGPRTNEKLFF	TGTGCCAGCGGCGGACCTAGAACTAATGAAAAACTGTTTTTT
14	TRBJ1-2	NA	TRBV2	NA	CASRDGGVGYGYTF	TGTGCCAGCAGGGATGGGGGGGTCGGCTATGGCTACACCTTC
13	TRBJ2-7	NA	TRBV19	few	CASSALGSYEQYF	TGTGCCAGTAGTGCTCTGGGTTCCTACGAGCAGTACTTC
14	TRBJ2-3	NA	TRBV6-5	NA	CASSYRQGTDTQYF	TGTGCCAGCAGTTACCGACAGGGCACAGATACGCAGTATTTT
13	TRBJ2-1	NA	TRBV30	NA	CAWSKGTYNEQFF	TGTGCCTGGAGTAAGGGGACCTACAATGAGCAGTTCTTC
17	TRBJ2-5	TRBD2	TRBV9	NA	CASSVGPSGGGQETQYF	TGTGCCAGCAGCGTAGGGCCCAGCGGGGGGGGTCAAGAGACCCAGTACTTC
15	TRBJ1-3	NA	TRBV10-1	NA	CASSESGTPGNTIYF	TGCGCCAGCAGTGAGTCGGGGACGCCTGGAAACACCATATATTTT
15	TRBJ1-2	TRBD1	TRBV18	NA	CASSPWVQGDNGYTF	TGTGCCAGCTCACCATGGGTACAGGGGGATAATGGCTACACCTTC
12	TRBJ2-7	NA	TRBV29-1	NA	CSVGDGPYEQYF	TGCAGCGTTGGAGACGGTCCCTACGAGCAGTACTTC
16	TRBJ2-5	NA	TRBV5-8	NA	CASSSLRGVIQETQYF	TGTGCCAGCAGCTCCCTCCGGGGTGTAATCCAAGAGACCCAGTACTTC
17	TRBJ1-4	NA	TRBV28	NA	CASRNQDSLSTNEKLFF	TGTGCCAGCAGAAACCAGGACAGTCTATCAACTAATGAAAAACTGTTTTTT
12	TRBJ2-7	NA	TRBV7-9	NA	CASSEGTGGQYF	TGTGCCAGCAGCGAAGGTACGGGTGGGCAGTACTTC
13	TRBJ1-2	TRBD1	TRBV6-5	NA	CASNKQGFNGYTF	TGTGCCAGCAACAAACAGGGGTTTAATGGCTACACCTTC
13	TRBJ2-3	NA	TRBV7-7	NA	CASSSVGADTQYF	TGTGCCAGCAGCTCCGTGGGGGCAGATACGCAGTATTTT
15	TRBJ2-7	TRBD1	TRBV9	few	CASSPTGTGGYEQYF	TGTGCCAGCAGCCCGACCGGGACAGGGGGATACGAGCAGTACTTC
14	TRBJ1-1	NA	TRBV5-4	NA	CASSLDRRSTEAFF	TGTGCCAGCAGCTTAGACAGGAGGAGCACTGAAGCTTTCTTT
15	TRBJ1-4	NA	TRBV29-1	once	CSVRKWGTSGEKLFF	TGCAGCGTGCGTAAATGGGGGACATCGGGTGAAAAACTGTTTTTT
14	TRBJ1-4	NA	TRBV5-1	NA	CASSLNSPNEKLFF	TGCGCCAGCAGCTTGAACAGCCCGAATGAAAAACTGTTTTTT
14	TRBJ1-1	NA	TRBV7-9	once	CASSLAGSATEAFF	TGTGCCAGCAGCTTGGCCGGTTCGGCCACTGAAGCTTTCTTT
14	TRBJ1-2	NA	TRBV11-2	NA	CASSFGQSPYGYTF	TGTGCCAGCAGCTTTGGACAGAGTCCCTATGGCTACACCTTC
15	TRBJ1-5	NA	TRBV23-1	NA	CASSYYGRIAGPQHF	TGCGCCAGCAGCTACTATGGGCGGATCGCGGGGCCCCAGCATTTT
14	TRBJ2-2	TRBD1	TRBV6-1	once	CASSLDRFTGELFF	TGTGCCAGCAGTTTGGACAGGTTTACCGGGGAGCTGTTTTTT
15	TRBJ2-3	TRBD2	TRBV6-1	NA	CAASWTSGVTDTQYF	TGTGCCGCTTCCTGGACTAGCGGGGTCACAGATACGCAGTATTTT
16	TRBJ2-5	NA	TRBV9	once	CASSPGDTALPETQYF	TGTGCCAGCAGCCCCGGGGACACCGCCCTCCCGGAGACCCAGTACTTC
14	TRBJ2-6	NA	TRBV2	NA	CASKASSGANVLTF	TGTGCCAGCAAGGCCAGTTCCGGGGCCAACGTCCTGACTTTC
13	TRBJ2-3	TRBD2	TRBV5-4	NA	CASSSPTSATQYF	TGTGCCAGCAGCTCCCCGACTAGCGCTACGCAGTATTTT
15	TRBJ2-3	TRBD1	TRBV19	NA	CASSVGTGFTDTQYF	TGTGCCAGTAGCGTCGGGACAGGGTTTACAGATACGCAGTATTTT
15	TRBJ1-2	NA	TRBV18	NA	CASSLGRTQLYGYTF	TGTGCCAGCTCCCTGGGACGGACCCAGCTATATGGCTACACCTTC
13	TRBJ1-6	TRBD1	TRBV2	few	CASGQAGDSPLHF	TGTGCCAGTGGACAGGCGGGGGATTCACCCCTCCACTTT
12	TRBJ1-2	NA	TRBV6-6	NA	CASSSQGYGYTF	TGTGCCAGCAGTTCCCAGGGATATGGCTACACCTTC
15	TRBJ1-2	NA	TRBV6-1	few	CASRGDVRGMSGYTF	TGTGCCAGCAGGGGGGATGTAAGAGGGATGTCGGGCTACACCTTC
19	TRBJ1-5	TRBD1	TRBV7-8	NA	CASSQDRVLSGVGNQPQHF	TGTGCCAGCAGCCAGGACAGGGTGTTGTCGGGGGTAGGCAATCAGCCCCAGCATTTT
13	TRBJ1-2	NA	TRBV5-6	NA	CASSLDRNYGYTF	TGTGCCAGCAGCTTGGACAGAAACTATGGCTACACCTTC
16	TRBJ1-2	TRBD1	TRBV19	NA	CASTDRGAPKNYGYTF	TGTGCCAGTACGGACAGGGGGGCGCCGAAGAACTATGGCTACACCTTC
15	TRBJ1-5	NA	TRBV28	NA	CASSLPGVSNQPQHF	TGTGCCAGCAGTTTACCAGGAGTGAGCAATCAGCCCCAGCATTTT
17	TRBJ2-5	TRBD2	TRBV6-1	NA	CASSEGTSGGAVETQYF	TGTGCCAGCAGTGAAGGGACCAGCGGGGGGGCCGTGGAGACCCAGTACTTC